Sequencing of this T cell receptor beta chain was carried out in a study of beta chain features in type 1 diabetes. Points from the study as a whole: The analysis here could not establish whether HLA type shapes TCRB rearrangement. Shorter TCRB CDR3s, moderately but significantly so, were found in Type 1 diabetes patients in all four CD4+ subsets.

This clone showed up just a few times. The antigen is undetermined. Per the germline V gene, CDR1 is SGHAT and CDR2 is FQNNGV. This CDR3 has 13 residues. Between the trimmed V and J ends, which lost 6 bases and 11 bases, there was a span of 16 bases. Expressed TCRB transcripts were sequenced because the entire RNA isolate underwent reverse transcription. TCRdb keeps only in-frame clones here, not all; method: immunoSEQ multiplex PCR. This sample carries about 340,000 clones, less than 15% of them seen once, and the ten largest clones take around 0.016%. Sequencing was performed on naive CD4+ T cells from blood. The chain links TRBV11-2 to TRBJ1-4; a possible D gene is TRBD1 (5 bases). The source of this sequence is a woman between 18 and 29 years old with type 1 diabetes. DNA for the CDR3: TGTGCCAGCAGTTTTCAGGGCATTGGGAAACTGTTTTTT. It encodes CASSFQGIGKLFF. The complete variable domain, with remaining parts taken from reference TRBV11-2 and TRBJ1-4, reads EAGVAQSPRYKIIEKRQSVAFWCNPISGHATLYWYQQILGQGPKLLIQFQNNGVVDDSQLPKDRFSAERLKGVDSTLKIQPAKLEDSAVYLCASSFQGIGKLFFGSGTQLSVL.